This T cell receptor (beta chain) was observed in a study of blood T cell repertoires in COVID-19. Germline values: CDR1 MNHEY, CDR2 SMNVEV (reference sequence). This CDR3 has 14 residues. Unmatched junction bases numbered 2, after V lost 0 bases and J lost 6 bases. In the original processing: Counts of nucleated cells, estimated from reference gene primer amplification, were obtained. Here immunoSEQ multiplex PCR was the method, and the copy in TCRdb shows in-frame clones only, minus some. That table supplies the V and J calls and clone size; D and trimming were determined from the DNA. The data show about 200,000 clones, with approximately 83% seen just once and 3.5% to 4% held by the top ten.

The specimen was PBMCs or T cells enriched from blood (not recorded which). The rearrangement uses TRBV27 and TRBJ1-5; 7 bases map to TRBD1. The sequence derives from a woman aged 40 to 49 with acute COVID-19. The CDR3 DNA is TGTGCCAGCAGTTTATCTGCAGGGGGTCAGCCCCAGCATTTT. Encoded protein: CASSLSAGGQPQHF.